This TCR beta chain is from a study of blood T cell repertoires in COVID-19. Study details: Samples came from the United States, Italy and Spain, spanning acute and convalescent COVID-19.

This clone was recorded a few times. From germline, CDR1 is MGHRA and CDR2 YSYEKL. J was trimmed by 6 bases and V by 2 bases; bases with no gene match: 14. This CDR3 has 17 amino acids. As handled by the study authors: Reference gene primer amplification in the assay estimated nucleated cell counts. Sequenced by immunoSEQ multiplex PCR; TCRdb stores in-frame clones only, minus some. The DNA gave D and trimming, while V, J and clone size come from that table. The sample lists about 52,000 clones, over 75% occurring once. Sequencing was carried out using peripheral blood. The chain is built from TRBV4-1 and TRBJ2-7; 9 bases line up with TRBD1. The TCR sequence derives from a human donor in a cohort sampled during active COVID-19. The DNA of the CDR3 is TGCGCCAGCAGCCAATTCGACCCGGGACAGGGAAGTCTCGAGCAGTACTTC. Translated, it gives CASSQFDPGQGSLEQYF.